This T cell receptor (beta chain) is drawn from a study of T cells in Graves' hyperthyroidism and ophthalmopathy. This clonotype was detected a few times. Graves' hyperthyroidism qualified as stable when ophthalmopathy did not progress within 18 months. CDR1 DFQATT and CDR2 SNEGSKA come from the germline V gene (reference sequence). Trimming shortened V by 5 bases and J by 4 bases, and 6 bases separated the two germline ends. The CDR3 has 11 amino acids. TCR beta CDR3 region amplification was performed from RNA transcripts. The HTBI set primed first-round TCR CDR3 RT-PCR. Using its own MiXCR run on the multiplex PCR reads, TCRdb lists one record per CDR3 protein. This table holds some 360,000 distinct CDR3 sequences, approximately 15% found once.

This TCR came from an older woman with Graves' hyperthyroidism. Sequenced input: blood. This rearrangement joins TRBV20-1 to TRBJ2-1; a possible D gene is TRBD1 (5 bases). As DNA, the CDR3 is TGCAGTGCTGACAGTTACAATGAGCAGTTCTTC. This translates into CSADSYNEQFF.